Presented here are 10 T cell receptor beta chains from one specimen sequenced in a study of blood T cell repertoires in COVID-19. Using immunoSEQ multiplex PCR, the repertoire was profiled, and TCRdb retains in-frame clones only, with some absent. This repertoire shows around 620,000 clones, 80% to 90% found once; its top ten account for roughly 0.25%. The specimen sequenced was peripheral blood. The receptor source for this set is a woman between 18 and 30 years old with acute or convalescent COVID-19.

The V gene is TRBV2, the J gene TRBJ1-1; 7 nucleotides align to TRBD1. The V gene's germline CDR1 is SNHLY and CDR2 FYNNEI. With V trimmed by 11 bases and J by 1 base, 10 bases remained unmatched. The CDR3 sequence is 14 residues long. CDR3 DNA: TGTGCCGCAACAACAGGGGCGAGGAACACTGAAGCTTTCTTT. Translated: CAATTGARNTEAFF.

The CDR3 nucleotides read TGCGCCAGCAGCCAAGAGGGACAGGAAAACAATGAGCAGTTCTTC. As protein: CASSQEGQENNEQFF. The chain uses TRBV4-1 and TRBJ2-1, with 8 bases fitting TRBD1. V lost 0 bases to trimming and J lost 5 bases; unmatched junction nucleotides: 3. CDR1 and CDR2 from the germline V gene are MGHRA and YSYEKL. The length of the CDR3 is 15 residues.

J is TRBJ1-1 and V is TRBV11-2; tentatively, D is TRBD1 (6 bases). Trimming took off 7 bases at V and 8 bases at J, with 14 bases between the two ends. Per the germline V gene, CDR1 is SGHAT and CDR2 is FQNNGV. The CDR3 has 12 amino acids. CDR3 nucleotides: TGTGCCAGCATCGCCCCAAGGGGGGAAGCTTTCTTT. Its translation: CASIAPRGEAFF.

The chain combines TRBV7-9 with TRBJ2-1; 7 bases match TRBD2. With V trimmed by 6 bases and J by 3 bases, 11 bases remained unmatched. The CDR3 runs to 16 residues. CDR1 and CDR2 from the germline V gene are SEHNR and FQNEAQ (reference sequence). For the CDR3, the DNA is TGTGCCAGCAGTCAGCCCCCCGGGGGGAACTACAATGAGCAGTTCTTC. Translated: CASSQPPGGNYNEQFF.

V and J are TRBV9 and TRBJ2-7, with D possibly matching TRBD1 (6 bases). The CDR3 spans 13 residues. In germline, CDR1 is SGDLS, CDR2 YYNGEE. Trimming cost V 2 bases and J 6 bases, with 12 bases left between them. CDR3 DNA: TGTGCCAGCAGCGTCGGGGTAGGGGGCGAGCAGTACTTC. Its translation is CASSVGVGGEQYF. The variable domain in full, completed from reference TRBV9 and TRBJ2-7, reads DSGVTQTPKHLITATGQRVTLRCSPRSGDLSVYWYQQSLDQGLQFLIQYYNGEERAKGNILERFSAQQFPDLHSELNLSSLELGDSALYFCASSVGVGGEQYFGPGTRLTVT.

The CDR3 reads CAWSLTGKVSDEQFF. DNA for the CDR3: TGTGCCTGGAGCCTGACAGGGAAGGTTTCGGATGAGCAGTTCTTC. This chain links TRBV30 with TRBJ2-1; TRBD1 matches 7 bases. CDR3 length: 15 residues. Germline lookup yields CDR1 GTSNPN and CDR2 SVGIG (reference sequence). V was pared by 3 bases and J by 8 bases, with 13 bases of the junction left unmatched.

The gene calls are TRBV14 and TRBJ2-7; D unclear. Germline values: CDR1 SGHDN, CDR2 FVKESK. The CDR3 totals 14 residues. Trimming pared 0 bases from V and 2 bases from J, leaving 8 bases between. The CDR3 region has the DNA TGTGCCAGCAGCCAAGATTCCGTTCCCTACGAGCAGTACTTC. Amino acid sequence: CASSQDSVPYEQYF.

DNA for the CDR3: TGTGCCAGTGATCGGGGGGTCTACAATGAGCAGTTCTTC. Its protein product is CASDRGVYNEQFF. V is TRBV19 and J is TRBJ2-1, with 7 bases fitting TRBD2. This CDR3 comprises 13 residues. Germline values: CDR1 LNHDA, CDR2 SQIVND (reference sequence). After removal of 8 bases from V and 3 bases from J, the junction contained 4 bases not matched to a gene.

The rearrangement uses TRBV6-6 and TRBJ2-7; no definite D call. Deletions cut 5 bases from V and 6 bases from J, with 8 bases between. The germline CDR1 and CDR2 sequences are MNHNY and SVGAGI (reference sequence). The CDR3 loop spans 11 amino acids. The CDR3 spells CASSPPGEQYF. CDR3 in DNA: TGTGCCAGCAGTCCCCCAGGCGAGCAGTACTTC.

The chain is built from TRBV6-6 and TRBJ2-2; TRBD1 aligns across 7 bases. The CDR3 contains 15 residues. Unmatched junction bases numbered 5, after V lost 3 bases and J lost 4 bases. Germline V gene sequence: CDR1 MNHNY, CDR2 SVGAGI (reference sequence). CDR3 residues: CASSYVEGATGELFF. As DNA, the CDR3 is TGTGCCAGCAGTTATGTAGAGGGGGCCACCGGGGAGCTGTTTTTT.